These 30 T cell receptor beta chains originate from one sample sequenced in a study of blood T cell repertoires in COVID-19. Clones were sequenced by immunoSEQ multiplex PCR, and TCRdb holds only the in-frame ones, with some missing. The top ten clones hold 7.9% of a sample with 100,000 to 150,000 clones, roughly 80% of them seen once. Material for sequencing was peripheral blood. All receptors come from a human donor in a cohort sampled during active COVID-19.

The rearrangement uses TRBV4-1 and TRBJ2-7; D might be TRBD1 (5 bases). The CDR3 has 16 residues. V lost 0 bases and J 2 bases, leaving 14 bases between the germline ends. Germline lookup yields CDR1 MGHRA and CDR2 YSYEKL. As DNA, the CDR3 is TGCGCCAGCAGCCAAGATGGACAATCCATTACCTACGAGCAGTACTTC. As protein: CASSQDGQSITYEQYF.

V gene TRBV19 combines with J gene TRBJ2-7; 7 bases agree with TRBD1. The trim removed 6 bases at V and 3 bases at J, leaving 5 bases unmatched. CDR3 length: 13 amino acids. CDR1 is LNHDA and CDR2 is SQIVND in the germline V gene (reference sequence). CDR3 protein: CASSSTGIYEQYF. The CDR3 nucleotides are TGTGCCAGTAGCTCGACAGGGATCTACGAGCAGTACTTC.

The gene calls are TRBV27 and TRBJ1-4, with D uncertain. V shed 6 bases and J shed 7 bases, with 12 bases lying between them. The CDR3 consists of 13 residues. Germline V gene data show CDR1 as MNHEY and CDR2 as SMNVEV (reference sequence). The CDR3 DNA reads as TGTGCCAGCAGACACCGGTTAGCTGAAAAACTGTTTTTT. It encodes CASRHRLAEKLFF.

This clone was found a few times. In DNA, the CDR3 is TGTGCCTCCACCCTACACGAGGACTATGGCTACACCTTC. This codes for CASTLHEDYGYTF. The chain uses TRBV6-5 and TRBJ1-2; no clear D. Germline-derived CDR1 and CDR2 are MNHEY and SVGAGI. This CDR3 is built from 13 residues. The V gene lost 11 bases and the J gene lost 3 bases, with 16 bases spanning the gap.

The V gene is TRBV15, the J gene TRBJ2-7, with D uncertain. This CDR3 comprises 14 residues. Germline CDR1 reads LNHNV; CDR2 reads YYDKDF (reference sequence). The V end lost 0 bases, the J end lost 3 bases, and 9 bases lay between the germline ends. The CDR3 region has the DNA TGTGCCACCAGCAGAGATTTAGCAGACTACGAGCAGTACTTC. This sequence encodes CATSRDLADYEQYF.

The chain carries TRBV10-2 and TRBJ1-2, with 7 bases fitting TRBD1. V shed 6 bases and J 1 base; nucleotides not matched to a gene: 11. The CDR3 loop spans 16 amino acids. The V gene's germline CDR1 is WSHSY and CDR2 SAAADI. CDR3 nucleotides: TGCGCCAGCAGGGAGGTGCAGGGACAGCTTAACTATGGCTACACCTTC. Its protein is CASREVQGQLNYGYTF.

This chain joins TRBV30 and TRBJ2-7, with unresolved D. Trimming took off 2 bases at V and 1 base at J, with 9 bases between the two ends. The V gene's germline CDR1 is GTSNPN and CDR2 SVGIG (reference sequence). The CDR3 has 13 residues. The CDR3 is CAWSLRHSYEQYF. In DNA form, the CDR3 reads TGTGCCTGGAGTTTACGACATTCCTACGAGCAGTACTTC.

This clone was detected only once. The chain employs TRBV6-5 and TRBJ2-1; tentative D call: TRBD1 (5 bases). V was shortened by 6 bases and J by 7 bases, with 7 bases between the two germline ends. Germline CDR1 is MNHEY and CDR2 is SVGAGI. This CDR3 spans 11 amino acids. DNA for the CDR3: TGTGCCAGCAGCCACAGGAATGAGCAGTTCTTC. Translated, it gives CASSHRNEQFF.

The chain recombines TRBV11-3 with TRBJ2-7, with 13 bases that match TRBD2. Germline CDR1 is SGHNT and CDR2 is YENEEA. J was trimmed by 4 bases and V by 1 base; bases with no gene match: 4. CDR3 length: 16 amino acids. CDR3 sequence reads: CASSLGRTSGSYEQYF. CDR3 nucleotides: TGTGCCAGCAGCTTAGGTCGGACTAGCGGGAGTTACGAGCAGTACTTC.

The gene calls are TRBV19 and TRBJ2-5; 13 bases agree with TRBD2. Germline V gives CDR1 LNHDA, CDR2 SQIVND (reference sequence). This CDR3 has 16 residues. With V trimmed by 1 base and J by 4 bases, 3 bases remained unmatched. CDR3 amino acids: CASSIGLAGGLETQYF. The CDR3 coding sequence is TGTGCCAGTAGTATAGGACTAGCGGGGGGCTTAGAGACCCAGTACTTC.

The chain recombines TRBV5-5 with TRBJ1-2, with D possibly TRBD1 on 6 matching bases. The CDR3 spans 15 residues. Per germline, CDR1 SGHKS and CDR2 YYEKEE (reference sequence). Deletions cut 0 bases from V and 0 bases from J, with 9 bases between. Written as DNA, the CDR3 is TGTGCCAGCAGCTTGGCTCCAGGGGCTAACTATGGCTACACCTTC. Encoded protein: CASSLAPGANYGYTF.

This chain uses TRBV6-5 with TRBJ2-4; maybe TRBD2 (5 bases). Deletions cut 8 bases from V and 3 bases from J, with 8 bases between. Germline CDR1 reads MNHEY; CDR2 reads SVGAGI. The CDR3 has 12 residues. The CDR3 nucleotides read TGTGCCAGCGAGGGTGACAAAAACATTCAGTACTTC. It translates to CASEGDKNIQYF.

This chain joins TRBV19 and TRBJ1-5, with D possibly being TRBD1 (6 bases). CDR3 length: 18 amino acids. Trimming took off 3 bases at V and 3 bases at J, with 21 bases between the two ends. In germline, CDR1 is LNHDA, CDR2 SQIVND (reference sequence). CDR3 nucleotide sequence: TGTGCCAGTAGTATCGCATATATCCCCCAGGGGATCAATCAGCCCCAGCATTTT. This translates into CASSIAYIPQGINQPQHF.

V is TRBV5-6 and J is TRBJ1-1; 7 bases are shared with TRBD1. The J segment lost 2 bases and the V segment lost 4 bases, leaving 5 bases of the junction unmatched. CDR1 and CDR2 (germline): SGHDT, YYEEEE. This CDR3 comprises 14 residues. This CDR3 is CASSLGTENTEAFF. The CDR3 coding sequence is TGTGCCAGCAGCCTCGGGACAGAAAACACTGAAGCTTTCTTT.

The rearrangement links TRBV2 to TRBJ2-5; a possible D gene is TRBD2 (6 bases). The V gene's germline CDR1 is SNHLY and CDR2 FYNNEI. This CDR3 spans 14 amino acids. Trimming took off 4 bases at V and 0 bases at J, with 9 bases between the two ends. CDR3 residues: CASSVGRNQETQYF. For the CDR3, the DNA is TGTGCCAGCAGTGTGGGGAGGAACCAAGAGACCCAGTACTTC.

The V gene is TRBV4-2, the J gene TRBJ1-2; no definite D call. V was trimmed by 0 bases and J by 7 bases, leaving 6 bases between them. The CDR3 is 12 residues long. The germline CDR1 and CDR2 sequences are LGHNA and YNFKEQ. CDR3 nucleotides: TGTGCCAGCAGCCAAGACATAGTTGGCTACACCTTC. Amino acids: CASSQDIVGYTF.

V gene TRBV29-1 combines with J gene TRBJ1-2, with 7 bases fitting TRBD1. Germline lookup yields CDR1 SQVTM and CDR2 ANQGSEA. Trimming removed 7 bases from V and 3 bases from J; junction bases left unmatched: 5. This CDR3 has 12 residues. The CDR3 protein is CSAYDRDYGYTF. The CDR3 nucleotides are TGCAGCGCCTATGACAGGGACTATGGCTACACCTTC.

The chain combines TRBV29-1 with TRBJ1-2, with unresolved D. This CDR3 spans 13 amino acids. The germline V gene encodes CDR1 SQVTM and CDR2 ANQGSEA. V was clipped by 2 bases and J by 3 bases, with 10 bases between them. CDR3 in amino acids: CSVESPYDYGYTF. The CDR3 DNA sequence: TGCAGCGTTGAATCCCCTTATGACTATGGCTACACCTTC.

This clone occurred once. The chain links TRBV5-6 to TRBJ2-1; TRBD1 aligns across 8 bases. Trimming took 4 bases from V and 4 from J; bases not matched to a gene: 10. The CDR3 is 16 amino acids. Germline lookup yields CDR1 SGHDT and CDR2 YYEEEE. The CDR3 nucleotides read TGTGCCAGCAGCAGCTTTGACAGGGGTGATTACAATGAGCAGTTCTTC. It encodes CASSSFDRGDYNEQFF.

The V and J genes are TRBV29-1 and TRBJ1-6, with 7 positions matching TRBD1. The V gene end was trimmed by 3 bases and the J gene end by 9 bases; junction bases not matched to a gene: 5. Germline V gives CDR1 SQVTM, CDR2 ANQGSEA. The CDR3 has 13 amino acids. CDR3 coding DNA: TGCAGCGTTGAGACAGGGACTGGTTCACCCCTCCACTTT. Translating it yields CSVETGTGSPLHF.

The rearrangement uses TRBV3-1 (or the pseudogene TRBV3-2) and TRBJ1-6; 8 nucleotides align to TRBD1. Trimming removed 4 bases from V and 10 bases from J; junction bases left unmatched: 6. From germline, CDR1 is LGHDT and CDR2 YNNKEL (reference sequence). The CDR3 covers 14 residues. CDR3 sequence reads: CASSLGQGRSPLHF. The CDR3 coding sequence is TGTGCCAGCAGCCTCGGACAGGGACGGTCACCCCTCCACTTT.

This rearrangement joins TRBV7-9 to TRBJ1-1; no firm D call. The germline V and J ends were trimmed by 1 base and 6 bases, with 9 bases remaining between them. The CDR3 is 13 residues long. Germline values: CDR1 SEHNR, CDR2 FQNEAQ (reference sequence). CDR3 in DNA: TGTGCCAGCAGCTTAGTTGGAGGAGCTGAAGCTTTCTTT. Its protein product is CASSLVGGAEAFF.

The DNA of the CDR3 is TGTGCCAGCACGGCGATAGCGGGGCCCACAGATACGCAGTATTTT. Residues: CASTAIAGPTDTQYF. The chain links TRBV6-5 to TRBJ2-3; 8 nucleotides agree with TRBD2. The germline gives CDR1 MNHEY, CDR2 SVGAGI. The CDR3 runs 15 residues. With 7 bases clipped from V and 2 bases from J, the junction kept 8 bases outside the gene matches.

This clone has a handful of counts. The J gene is TRBJ1-6, the V gene TRBV2, with D maybe TRBD1 (6 bases). Trimming left V 2 bases short and J 2 bases short, with 7 bases between. This CDR3 has 15 amino acids. CDR1 and CDR2 from the germline V gene are SNHLY and FYNNEI. CDR3 region: CASSERDTYNSPLHF. DNA for the CDR3: TGTGCCAGCAGTGAACGGGACACCTATAATTCACCCCTCCACTTT.

The chain combines TRBV6-5 with TRBJ2-7, with TRBD1 identical over 9 bases. The CDR3 loop spans 14 amino acids. J gave up 5 bases and V 6 bases, and 8 bases lay outside the gene matches. Germline CDR1 MNHEY, CDR2 SVGAGI. As DNA, the CDR3 is TGTGCCAGCAGCCCGGGACAGGGCATCCACGAGCAGTACTTC. The encoded protein is CASSPGQGIHEQYF.

This chain links TRBV5-1 with TRBJ1-5; TRBD1 matches 9 bases. The CDR3 consists of 15 residues. CDR1 SGHRS and CDR2 YFSETQ come from the germline V gene. The trim removed 0 bases at V and 4 bases at J, leaving 2 bases unmatched. The CDR3 coding sequence is TGCGCCAGCAGCTTGGGTGACAGGGGGAATCAGCCCCAGCATTTT. This sequence encodes CASSLGDRGNQPQHF. Together with reference TRBV5-1 and TRBJ1-5, the CDR3 gives the full variable domain: KAGVTQTPRYLIKTRGQQVTLSCSPISGHRSVSWYQQTPGQGLQFLFEYFSETQRNKGNFPGRFSGRQFSNSRSEMNVSTLELGDSALYLCASSLGDRGNQPQHFGDGTRLSIL.

This clone was found a few times. V usage is TRBV4-1 and J usage is TRBJ2-7, with 7 bases that match TRBD2. V gave up 0 bases and J gave up 0 bases; unmatched junction bases: 5. Germline values: CDR1 MGHRA, CDR2 YSYEKL. This CDR3 region has 16 residues. The CDR3 loop reads CASSQDPREVSYEQYF. The CDR3 DNA reads as TGCGCCAGCAGCCAAGATCCCCGGGAGGTCTCCTACGAGCAGTACTTC.

The V gene is TRBV5-4, the J gene TRBJ2-5; the D is unclear. Germline-derived CDR1 and CDR2 are SGHNT and YYREEE (reference sequence). With 4 bases removed from V and 3 bases from J, the gap between germline ends came to 10 bases. The CDR3 runs to 13 residues. The DNA of the CDR3 is TGTGCCAGCAGCCTCGGCGAGGAAGAGACCCAGTACTTC. Translating it yields CASSLGEEETQYF. Combining the CDR3 with reference TRBV5-4 and TRBJ2-5 gives the whole variable domain ETGVTQSPTHLIKTRGQQVTLRCSSQSGHNTVSWYQQALGQGPQFIFQYYREEENGRGNFPPRFSGLQFPNYSSELNVNALELDDSALYLCASSLGEEETQYFGPGTRLLVL.

This clone has only a few counts. The CDR3 DNA reads as TGTGCCAGCAGCGTAAGTGGGGGGTGGAACACTGAAGCTTTCTTT. Amino acid sequence: CASSVSGGWNTEAFF. This chain joins TRBV9 and TRBJ1-1; D perhaps matches TRBD1 (5 bases). This CDR3 has 15 amino acids. Trimming pared 1 base from V and 1 base from J, leaving 11 bases between. Germline assignment: CDR1 SGDLS and CDR2 YYNGEE.

The rearrangement uses TRBV6-1 and TRBJ1-5, with unresolved D. CDR3 length: 16 amino acids. V was clipped by 2 bases and J by 0 bases, with 11 bases between them. CDR1 is MNHNS, CDR2 SASEGT, per germline. CDR3 sequence reads: CASSERSLYSNQPQHF. CDR3 bases: TGTGCCAGCAGTGAACGGTCCCTTTATAGCAATCAGCCCCAGCATTTT.